This T cell receptor beta chain appears in the sequencing data of a study of blood T cell repertoires in COVID-19. Study details: From the United States, Italy and Spain came samples of acute and convalescent COVID-19.

V trimming: 5 bases; J trimming: 1 base; junction bases outside the gene matches: 8. Germline V gene lookup returns CDR1 MNHEY and CDR2 SMNVEV (reference sequence). The CDR3 runs 15 residues. Original methodology: Estimates of nucleated cell counts were drawn from the amplification of reference gene primers. The data were produced by immunoSEQ multiplex PCR, yet TCRdb's version contains in-frame clones alone and is incomplete. The V and J calls and clone size come from that table; D and trimming were worked out from the DNA. The repertoire includes approximately 63,000 clones, about 80% of them detected once, and 50% sits in the top ten.

The chain uses TRBV27 and TRBJ2-7; TRBD2 aligns across 7 bases. Input material: peripheral blood. The receptor's source is an elderly woman with acute or convalescent COVID-19. The CDR3 is CASSRSGSLSYEQYF. CDR3 bases: TGTGCCAGCAGTCGTAGCGGGTCCCTTTCCTACGAGCAGTACTTC.